This T cell receptor beta chain stems from a study of cytomegalovirus exposure and HLA in healthy donors. Use of 60 Vbeta and 13 Jbeta primers characterized the PCR. TCRdb keeps only in-frame clones here, not all; method: immunoSEQ multiplex PCR. The sample records more than 95,000 clones, about four fifths being singletons. Remarks on this clone: Its antigen is still unknown.

General study results and limits: TCR beta sequences reportedly predicted most subjects' HLA-A and HLA-B alleles accurately. For TCR beta chains, V- and J-gene trimming was later linked to a missense DCLRE1C variant. The study flagged approximately 180 TCR beta chains as cytomegalovirus-associated. As a later analysis revealed, the rate of TCR association differed by HLA locus, with DRB1 most and HLA-C fewest.

The germline CDR1 and CDR2 sequences are MNHEY and SVGAGI. V lost 6 bases, J lost 0 bases, and 9 bases lay in between. This CDR3 has 15 amino acids. The genes are TRBV6-5 and TRBJ1-6; D is ambiguous. This TCR came from a woman between 40 and 55 years old in good health and CMV-seropositive. Material: PBMCs. In DNA, the CDR3 is TGTGCCAGCAGCCAACAGAGCTCCTATAATTCACCCCTCCACTTT. Protein sequence: CASSQQSSYNSPLHF.